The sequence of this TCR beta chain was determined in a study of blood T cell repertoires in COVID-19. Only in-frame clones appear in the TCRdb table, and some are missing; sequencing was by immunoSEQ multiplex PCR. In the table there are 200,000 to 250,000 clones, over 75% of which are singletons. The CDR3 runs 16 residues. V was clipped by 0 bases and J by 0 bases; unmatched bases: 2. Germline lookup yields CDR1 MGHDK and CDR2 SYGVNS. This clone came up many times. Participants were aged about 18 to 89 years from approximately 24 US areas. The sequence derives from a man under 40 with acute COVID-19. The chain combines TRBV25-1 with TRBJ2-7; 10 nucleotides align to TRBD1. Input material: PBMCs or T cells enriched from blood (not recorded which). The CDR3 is CASSEYGDRGSYEQYF. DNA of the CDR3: TGTGCCAGCAGTGAATATGGGGACAGGGGCTCCTACGAGCAGTACTTC.